These 23 T cell receptor beta chains came from one sample sequenced in a study of control samples from healthy donors and cancer patients. Assay: immunoSEQ multiplex PCR; the TCRdb copy retains only in-frame clones and omits some. The sample has approximately 110,000 clones; roughly 92% are singletons. Sequences were obtained from blood. The receptors originated from a woman under 30 in good health.

CDR3 protein: CASSQDVSGGAYEQYF. CDR3 nucleotide sequence: TGCGCCAGCAGCCAAGATGTAAGCGGGGGGGCCTACGAGCAGTACTTC. The J gene is TRBJ2-7, the V gene TRBV4-3; 10 bases line up with TRBD2. V lost 0 bases, J lost 2 bases, and 4 bases stayed unmatched. Germline CDR1 and CDR2: LGHNA and YSLEER. This CDR3 contains 16 residues.

The chain is built from TRBV9 and TRBJ2-1, with TRBD2 identical over 12 bases. Germline CDR1 and CDR2: SGDLS and YYNGEE. Trimming removed 7 bases from V and 8 bases from J; junction bases left unmatched: 10. This CDR3 region has 15 residues. The CDR3 is CASGKTSGRGHEQFF. In DNA, the CDR3 is TGTGCCAGCGGGAAGACTAGCGGGAGAGGACATGAGCAGTTCTTC.

The chain employs TRBV6-4 and TRBJ2-4; D is perhaps TRBD2 (6 bases). V gave up 0 bases and J gave up 9 bases, with 12 bases separating them. The CDR3 length is 14 residues. Germline V gene sequence: CDR1 MRHNA, CDR2 SNTAGT. DNA of the CDR3: TGTGCCAGCAGTGACTCGGCATTCGGGGGCATTCAGTACTTC. It codes for CASSDSAFGGIQYF.

This clone has just a few counts. The V gene is TRBV19, the J gene TRBJ1-5; D perhaps matches TRBD1 (6 bases). The CDR3 spans 15 residues. Trimming stripped 2 bases from V and 6 bases from J, with 14 bases between. Germline values: CDR1 LNHDA, CDR2 SQIVND (reference sequence). CDR3 protein: CASSIKQGTSQPQHF. CDR3 DNA: TGTGCCAGTAGTATAAAGCAGGGGACCTCTCAGCCCCAGCATTTT.

The chain has TRBV19 and TRBJ2-3, with 8 bases aligning to TRBD1. Per the germline V gene, CDR1 is LNHDA and CDR2 is SQIVND (reference sequence). V shed 5 bases and J 2 bases; nucleotides not matched to a gene: 6. The CDR3 consists of 15 residues. The CDR3 DNA is TGTGCCAGTAGTCAGGACAGGGAGCTCACAGATACGCAGTATTTT. Translating it yields CASSQDRELTDTQYF.

The V and J genes are TRBV18 and TRBJ2-7; D is ambiguous. Germline V gene sequence: CDR1 KGHSH, CDR2 LQKENI. This CDR3 is built from 13 residues. V shed 3 bases and J shed 3 bases, with 9 bases lying between them. The CDR3 sequence: CASSPNSNYEQYF. The CDR3 DNA reads as TGTGCCAGCTCACCGAACTCAAACTACGAGCAGTACTTC.

The J gene is TRBJ2-1, the V gene TRBV7-3; the D gene is possibly TRBD2 (5 bases). V shed 4 bases and J shed 9 bases, with 13 bases lying between them. This CDR3 is 13 amino acids long. Germline V gene data show CDR1 as SGHTA and CDR2 as FQGTGA. The CDR3 protein is CASSSLNGGEQFF. The CDR3 nucleotides are TGTGCCAGCAGCTCTCTAAACGGAGGTGAGCAGTTCTTC.

V usage is TRBV27 and J usage is TRBJ1-3; D perhaps matches TRBD1 (6 bases). The CDR3 sequence is 16 residues long. Germline values: CDR1 MNHEY, CDR2 SMNVEV (reference sequence). The V end lost 3 bases, the J end lost 0 bases, and 12 bases lay between the germline ends. In nucleotides, the CDR3 is TGTGCCAGCAGTTTGGGGGGCAGGAGCTCTGGAAACACCATATATTTT. Residues: CASSLGGRSSGNTIYF.

The gene calls are TRBV7-9 and TRBJ2-1; D assignment may be TRBD1 or TRBD2 (5 bases each). CDR1 is SEHNR and CDR2 is FQNEAQ in the germline V gene (reference sequence). The CDR3 totals 14 residues. V was trimmed by 6 bases and J by 0 bases, leaving 9 bases between them. The CDR3 region is CASSPGSSYNEQFF. CDR3 in DNA: TGTGCCAGCAGTCCAGGGAGCTCCTACAATGAGCAGTTCTTC.

The chain recombines TRBV7-9 with TRBJ2-2, with D possibly matching TRBD2 (5 bases). The CDR3 consists of 16 residues. V was shortened by 0 bases and J by 4 bases, with 12 bases between the two germline ends. Per germline, CDR1 SEHNR and CDR2 FQNEAQ (reference sequence). CDR3: CASSLAILGGTGELFF. The CDR3 bases are TGTGCCAGCAGCTTAGCAATCCTTGGAGGCACCGGGGAGCTGTTTTTT.

The gene calls are TRBV19 and TRBJ2-3; D is uncertain. With 3 bases removed from V and 5 bases from J, the gap between germline ends came to 3 bases. The CDR3 is 11 amino acids. Germline-derived CDR1 and CDR2 are LNHDA and SQIVND (reference sequence). In DNA, the CDR3 is TGTGCCAGTAGTATGAAAGATACGCAGTATTTT. Amino acid sequence: CASSMKDTQYF. Looking up the rest from reference TRBV19 and TRBJ2-3 gives the full variable domain: DGGITQSPKYLFRKEGQNVTLSCEQNLNHDAMYWYRQDPGQGLRLIYYSQIVNDFQKGDIAEGYSVSREKKESFPLTVTSAQKNPTAFYLCASSMKDTQYFGPGTRLTVL.

This chain connects TRBV12-5 to TRBJ2-1, with a tentative D call TRBD2 (5 bases). The CDR3 totals 15 residues. Germline V gene sequence: CDR1 LGHNT, CDR2 FRNRAP. V dropped 4 bases and J dropped 0 bases, with 10 bases sitting between them. The CDR3 region has the DNA TGTGCTAGTGGTTACCGGGATCCCTCCTACAATGAGCAGTTCTTC. Translated: CASGYRDPSYNEQFF.

The J gene is TRBJ1-2, the V gene TRBV5-4; TRBD1 aligns across 8 bases. The CDR3 spans 13 residues. The germline CDR1 and CDR2 sequences are SGHNT and YYREEE (reference sequence). With V trimmed by 0 bases and J by 7 bases, 2 bases remained unmatched. CDR3 coding DNA: TGTGCCAGCAGCTTGGTACAGGGGGGTGGCTACACCTTC. Translating it yields CASSLVQGGGYTF.

J is TRBJ2-1 and V is TRBV12-3 or TRBV12-4; D call uncertain. The V end lost 3 bases, the J end lost 6 bases, and 9 bases lay between the germline ends. The CDR3 has 13 residues. The CDR3 reads CASSFGSFNEQFF. The CDR3 coding sequence is TGTGCCAGCAGTTTTGGCAGCTTCAATGAGCAGTTCTTC.

The chain links TRBV12-2 to TRBJ1-5. TRBV12-2 is classified as a pseudogene. This CDR3 is 19 amino acids long. CDR3 sequence (DNA): TGTGCAAGTCGCTTAGCGGAGACACGTCCCTCCTATAGCAATCAGCCCCAGCATTTT. This encodes CASRLAETRPSYSNQPQHF.

The chain recombines TRBV5-5 with TRBJ2-7; 8 nucleotides match TRBD2. The CDR3 has 16 residues. The germline V gene has CDR1 SGHKS and CDR2 YYEKEE (reference sequence). The trim removed 1 base at V and 5 bases at J, leaving 11 bases unmatched. The DNA of the CDR3 is TGTGCCAGCAGCTTGCGCCGGGGGGGGCCCTCAGACGAGCAGTACTTC. Translating it yields CASSLRRGGPSDEQYF.

The chain employs TRBV11-2 and TRBJ2-3, with 8 positions matching TRBD2. The V and J ends lost 4 bases and 2 bases, in that order; junction bases with no gene match: 8. The germline V gene has CDR1 SGHAT and CDR2 FQNNGV. CDR3 length: 16 amino acids. As DNA, the CDR3 is TGTGCCAGCAGCTCACGAGCGGGAGAGGACACAGATACGCAGTATTTT. Amino acids: CASSSRAGEDTDTQYF. The variable domain in full, with the rest retrieved from reference TRBV11-2 and TRBJ2-3, is EAGVAQSPRYKIIEKRQSVAFWCNPISGHATLYWYQQILGQGPKLLIQFQNNGVVDDSQLPKDRFSAERLKGVDSTLKIQPAKLEDSAVYLCASSSRAGEDTDTQYFGPGTRLTVL.

This sequence joins TRBV5-8 and TRBJ2-4, with D possibly being TRBD1 or TRBD2 (5 bases each). The CDR3 totals 17 residues. With 0 bases removed from V and 1 base from J, the gap between germline ends came to 14 bases. Germline CDR1 and CDR2: SGHTS and YDEGEE. CDR3 nucleotide sequence: TGTGCCAGCAGCTTGGAGGTGGGGGAAGGGGCCAAAAACATTCAGTACTTC. It yields the protein CASSLEVGEGAKNIQYF.

The rearrangement links TRBV5-4 to TRBJ2-4; 7 bases are shared with TRBD1. Germline V gene data show CDR1 as SGHNT and CDR2 as YYREEE (reference sequence). Unmatched junction bases numbered 2, after V lost 2 bases and J lost 0 bases. The CDR3 runs to 15 residues. CDR3 protein: CASSLQGLAKNIQYF. The CDR3, as DNA: TGTGCCAGCAGCTTACAGGGGTTAGCCAAAAACATTCAGTACTTC. The whole variable domain, filled in from reference TRBV5-4 and TRBJ2-4, reads ETGVTQSPTHLIKTRGQQVTLRCSSQSGHNTVSWYQQALGQGPQFIFQYYREEENGRGNFPPRFSGLQFPNYSSELNVNALELDDSALYLCASSLQGLAKNIQYFGAGTRLSVL.

V is TRBV29-1 and J is TRBJ2-7; D is unclear. V lost 6 bases, J lost 2 bases, and 11 bases lay in between. The CDR3 sequence is 12 residues long. Per the germline V gene, CDR1 is SQVTM and CDR2 is ANQGSEA. CDR3 in amino acids: CSVRKETYEQYF. The CDR3 coding sequence is TGCAGCGTGAGAAAAGAGACCTACGAGCAGTACTTC.

The CDR3 nucleotides read TGTGCCAGCAGCCAAGTCTGGGGCCGTGCCACTAGCACAGATACGCAGTATTTT. Protein sequence: CASSQVWGRATSTDTQYF. This chain links TRBV3-1 (or the pseudogene TRBV3-2) with TRBJ2-3, with D perhaps matching TRBD1 (5 bases). V was pared by 1 base and J by 0 bases, with 17 bases between. The CDR3 runs 18 residues. The germline V gene has CDR1 LGHDT and CDR2 YNNKEL (reference sequence).

This clone was found a few times. In DNA, the CDR3 is TGTGCCAGCAGCGCCCATCCGGACCTGCTAACAACTAATGAAAAACTGTTTTTT. Translation: CASSAHPDLLTTNEKLFF. The V gene is TRBV9, the J gene TRBJ1-4; D remains unclear. There are 18 residues in the CDR3. Germline V CDR1 and CDR2: SGDLS, YYNGEE. Trimming pared 3 bases from V and 0 bases from J, leaving 18 bases between.

The V and J genes are TRBV18 and TRBJ2-1; TRBD2 might be the D (5 bases). With 2 bases removed from V and 1 base from J, the gap between germline ends came to 9 bases. Germline CDR1 and CDR2: KGHSH and LQKENI. The CDR3 is made up of 15 amino acids. CDR3 residues: CASSPGGPSYNEQFF. The CDR3 DNA follows: TGTGCCAGCTCACCAGGAGGTCCTTCCTACAATGAGCAGTTCTTC.